Listed below are T cell receptor beta chains from one sample, sequenced in a study of OX40 agonist ivuxolimab in advanced cancers. Clones were sequenced by immunoSEQ multiplex PCR, and TCRdb holds only the in-frame ones, with some missing. Here the sample spans around 56,000 clones, approximately 86% being singletons. The material was CD4+ or CD8+ T cells sorted from blood, obtained in a trial of the OX40 agonist ivuxolimab. The receptors were sampled from an adult with an advanced solid tumor such as melanoma, head and neck, liver or kidney cancer. CDR3s include the opening cysteine and the closing phenylalanine or tryptophan. Each record gives: J gene, clone size, V gene, CDR3 protein. Clone size, where shown, is once, few, many, or a class for clones that have expanded.

j_gene: TRBJ1-1
abundance: NA
v_gene: TRBV18
CDR3aa: CASSPRGYTEAFF

j_gene: TRBJ2-6
abundance: NA
v_gene: TRBV5-5
CDR3aa: CASSKGTATGANVLTF

j_gene: TRBJ2-7
abundance: NA
v_gene: TRBV7-3
CDR3aa: CASSLGQGVGEQYF

j_gene: TRBJ2-7
abundance: NA
v_gene: TRBV7-2
CDR3aa: CASSLAGTSGYEQYF

j_gene: TRBJ1-5
abundance: few
v_gene: TRBV2
CDR3aa: CASSDSSLPQHF

j_gene: TRBJ2-2
abundance: NA
v_gene: TRBV19
CDR3aa: CASSRTSGRLRAGELFF

j_gene: TRBJ2-3
abundance: NA
v_gene: TRBV28
CDR3aa: CASSSRGGSTDTQYF

j_gene: TRBJ1-2
abundance: few
v_gene: TRBV19
CDR3aa: CASSISAGLGYTF

j_gene: TRBJ2-7
abundance: NA
v_gene: TRBV18
CDR3aa: CASSAPGQGSREQYF

j_gene: TRBJ2-7
abundance: NA
v_gene: TRBV9
CDR3aa: CASSVAPRGTHEQYF

j_gene: TRBJ2-2
abundance: NA
v_gene: TRBV11-3
CDR3aa: CASSSGLAGGEELFF

j_gene: TRBJ1-5
abundance: NA
v_gene: TRBV6-5
CDR3aa: CASSLGHLNQPQHF

j_gene: TRBJ2-7
abundance: NA
v_gene: TRBV7-2
CDR3aa: CASSLRSGQEPYEQYF

j_gene: TRBJ2-7
abundance: NA
v_gene: TRBV10-3
CDR3aa: CAISPTSGSSYEQYF

j_gene: TRBJ2-7
abundance: NA
v_gene: TRBV18
CDR3aa: CASSPQTAFGGLSSYEQYF

j_gene: TRBJ2-2
abundance: NA
v_gene: TRBV2
CDR3aa: CASSGTVNTGELFF

j_gene: TRBJ2-7
abundance: NA
v_gene: TRBV7-9
CDR3aa: CASSHPDRRGVEQYF

j_gene: TRBJ2-3
abundance: NA
v_gene: TRBV5-6
CDR3aa: CASSLGWDTQYF

j_gene: TRBJ2-5
abundance: NA
v_gene: TRBV4-1
CDR3aa: CASSQEAGLGLAEYF

j_gene: TRBJ2-7
abundance: NA
v_gene: TRBV7-9
CDR3aa: CASSFSGNSYEQYF

j_gene: TRBJ2-5
abundance: NA
v_gene: TRBV7-9
CDR3aa: CASSLGQGGRVETQYF

j_gene: TRBJ1-3
abundance: NA
v_gene: TRBV7-2
CDR3aa: CASSPGTGPNTIYF

j_gene: TRBJ1-4
abundance: NA
v_gene: TRBV5-1
CDR3aa: CASSTGQGGEKLFF

j_gene: TRBJ1-5
abundance: few
v_gene: TRBV29-1
CDR3aa: CSARGAGGNQPQHF

j_gene: TRBJ2-4
abundance: NA
v_gene: TRBV28
CDR3aa: CASSSTSGTSGPIQYF

j_gene: TRBJ1-1
abundance: NA
v_gene: TRBV29-1
CDR3aa: CSVGQDTEAFF

j_gene: TRBJ2-1
abundance: NA
v_gene: TRBV5-8
CDR3aa: CASSKGSGSNEQFF

j_gene: TRBJ2-3
abundance: NA
v_gene: TRBV28
CDR3aa: CASSLSGMGLSARGTDTQYF

j_gene: TRBJ2-1
abundance: once
v_gene: TRBV2
CDR3aa: CASSEGASGGYEQFF

j_gene: TRBJ2-1
abundance: NA
v_gene: TRBV29-1
CDR3aa: CSALAGTIPPSPSEQFF

j_gene: TRBJ2-1
abundance: few
v_gene: TRBV7-2
CDR3aa: CASSLVGGRNRFEQFF

j_gene: TRBJ1-2
abundance: NA
v_gene: TRBV28
CDR3aa: CASSLFPGGNYGYTF

j_gene: TRBJ1-6
abundance: NA
v_gene: TRBV28
CDR3aa: CASSLGAAVGSPLHF

j_gene: TRBJ2-2
abundance: NA
v_gene: TRBV7-3
CDR3aa: CASSLISGGELFF

j_gene: TRBJ2-2
abundance: NA
v_gene: TRBV28
CDR3aa: CASSLRDWDRVNGELFF